Listed below are T cell receptor beta chains from one sample, sequenced in a study of T cells expressing NK-cell markers. Using the 5' RACE reads, TCRdb records one entry per CDR3 protein without DNA. The sample holds hundreds of thousands of distinct CDR3 sequences. Sequenced sample: blood T cells: a sorted CD56 or NKG2C T cell subset, CD4+ or CD8+ T cells, or bulk PBMC T cells (not recorded which). Receptors were obtained from a woman aged 18 to 75 in good health. The CDR3 runs from the conserved cysteine through the conserved F or W. The listing skips clone size in some rows; elsewhere it reads once, few, many or a size class.

j_call: TRBJ2-7; v_call: TRBV28; clone_size: .; cdr3_aa: CASQGSYEQYF
j_call: TRBJ2-3; v_call: TRBV6-2/TRBV6-3; clone_size: .; cdr3_aa: CATMRGHTDTQYF
j_call: TRBJ2-2; v_call: TRBV7-2; clone_size: .; cdr3_aa: CASSLAGGRTGELFF
j_call: TRBJ1-2; v_call: TRBV12-3/TRBV12-4; clone_size: .; cdr3_aa: CASSAGGAGGYTF
j_call: TRBJ2-3; v_call: TRBV20-1; clone_size: medium-sized; cdr3_aa: CSANTGTGDTPDTQYF
j_call: TRBJ2-4; v_call: TRBV12-3/TRBV12-4; clone_size: .; cdr3_aa: CASTSSAKNIQYF
j_call: TRBJ2-1; v_call: TRBV4-1; clone_size: .; cdr3_aa: CASSQTRVTASYNEQFF
j_call: TRBJ1-2; v_call: TRBV29-1; clone_size: .; cdr3_aa: CSVEALKGSSGGYTF
j_call: TRBJ2-5; v_call: TRBV20-1; clone_size: .; cdr3_aa: CSARPPGQGQQTQYF
j_call: TRBJ2-1; v_call: TRBV5-5; clone_size: .; cdr3_aa: CASSLGAGQLYNEQFF
j_call: TRBJ2-3; v_call: TRBV5-1; clone_size: .; cdr3_aa: CASSSDRRDTQYF
j_call: TRBJ1-1; v_call: TRBV7-9; clone_size: .; cdr3_aa: CAGAEKRNTEAFF
j_call: TRBJ2-7; v_call: TRBV10-3; clone_size: .; cdr3_aa: CAISAGLAAQKGYEQYF
j_call: TRBJ2-1; v_call: TRBV29-1; clone_size: .; cdr3_aa: CSVGRLAGGFNEQFF
j_call: TRBJ2-3; v_call: TRBV7-2; clone_size: .; cdr3_aa: CASSYRLADTQYF
j_call: TRBJ1-5; v_call: TRBV7-2; clone_size: .; cdr3_aa: CASSLVRYSNQPQHF
j_call: TRBJ2-2; v_call: TRBV29-1; clone_size: .; cdr3_aa: CSVANNPGQGARNTGELFF
j_call: TRBJ2-1; v_call: TRBV3-1; clone_size: .; cdr3_aa: CASSQDLSRSYNEQFF
j_call: TRBJ2-3; v_call: TRBV10-3; clone_size: .; cdr3_aa: CAIRPQGTITDTQYF
j_call: TRBJ2-5; v_call: TRBV29-1; clone_size: .; cdr3_aa: CSVAGLSWETQYF
j_call: TRBJ2-5; v_call: TRBV2; clone_size: .; cdr3_aa: CASRTQGKVEETQYF
j_call: TRBJ2-5; v_call: TRBV20-1; clone_size: .; cdr3_aa: CSARDITVEETQYF
j_call: TRBJ2-3; v_call: TRBV20-1; clone_size: .; cdr3_aa: CSARVGGSGADTQYF
j_call: TRBJ2-1; v_call: TRBV20-1; clone_size: .; cdr3_aa: CSATVGASSYNEQFF
j_call: TRBJ1-1; v_call: TRBV7-8; clone_size: .; cdr3_aa: CASSRPLREGTEAFF
j_call: TRBJ1-6; v_call: TRBV12-3/TRBV12-4; clone_size: .; cdr3_aa: CASSLDRGYSPLHF
j_call: TRBJ2-7; v_call: TRBV19; clone_size: .; cdr3_aa: CASSMGGQMDRMEYF
j_call: TRBJ2-3; v_call: TRBV4-3; clone_size: .; cdr3_aa: CASSQDQNTDTQYF
j_call: TRBJ2-3; v_call: TRBV12-3/TRBV12-4; clone_size: .; cdr3_aa: CASSLAGGRDTQYF
j_call: TRBJ2-3; v_call: TRBV12-3/TRBV12-4; clone_size: .; cdr3_aa: CASTRASGTDTQYF
j_call: TRBJ2-2; v_call: TRBV29-1; clone_size: .; cdr3_aa: CSVDGDRGINTGELFF
j_call: TRBJ2-3; v_call: TRBV5-1; clone_size: .; cdr3_aa: CASSPSPAGDTTDTQYF
j_call: TRBJ2-7; v_call: TRBV5-4; clone_size: .; cdr3_aa: CASSLDRIEYEQYF
j_call: TRBJ1-2; v_call: TRBV6-5; clone_size: .; cdr3_aa: CASSYSLRKPSNYGYTF
j_call: TRBJ2-1; v_call: TRBV18; clone_size: .; cdr3_aa: CASSPARRSYNEQFF
j_call: TRBJ2-1; v_call: TRBV28; clone_size: .; cdr3_aa: CASSPPGTSVYNEQFF
j_call: TRBJ2-1; v_call: TRBV12-3/TRBV12-4; clone_size: .; cdr3_aa: CASSLRGGRHNEQFF
j_call: TRBJ2-2; v_call: TRBV7-9; clone_size: .; cdr3_aa: CASSLVYRQNTGELFF
j_call: TRBJ2-7; v_call: TRBV5-6; clone_size: .; cdr3_aa: CASSAGFEQYF
j_call: TRBJ1-1; v_call: TRBV10-1; clone_size: .; cdr3_aa: CASSPDGNTEAFF
j_call: TRBJ2-3; v_call: TRBV6-1; clone_size: .; cdr3_aa: CATSTGGTDTQYF
j_call: TRBJ2-1; v_call: TRBV10-3; clone_size: .; cdr3_aa: CAISESPVGTNNEQFF
j_call: TRBJ2-1; v_call: TRBV20-1; clone_size: .; cdr3_aa: CSARAGGPSNEQFF
j_call: TRBJ2-2; v_call: TRBV28; clone_size: .; cdr3_aa: CASRGSTGELFF
j_call: TRBJ2-6; v_call: TRBV29-1; clone_size: .; cdr3_aa: CSAGTAGANVLTF
j_call: TRBJ2-1; v_call: TRBV12-3/TRBV12-4; clone_size: .; cdr3_aa: CASSFGGGGSYNEQFF